This T cell receptor beta chain was recovered during a study of blood T cell repertoires in COVID-19. Turning to the study itself: PBMCs, B-cell-depleted T cells, or T cells were the source of the cDNA or gDNA that made up the material.

What the recovered Cohort 3 donors had was two negative PCRs, clearance, or symptom resolution. This clone was found once. Clones were sequenced by immunoSEQ multiplex PCR, and TCRdb holds only the in-frame ones, with some missing. The repertoire holds roughly 230,000 clones, with 65% to 85% as singletons. With V trimmed by 9 bases and J by 9 bases, 10 bases remained unmatched. Germline V CDR1 and CDR2: LNHDA, SQIVND (reference sequence). CDR3 length: 13 residues. The chain carries TRBV19 and TRBJ2-1; 8 nucleotides align to TRBD2. What was sequenced was PBMCs or T cells enriched from blood (not recorded which). The receptor's source is a man over 45 who had recovered from COVID-19. The CDR3 DNA reads TGTGCCAGCAGTGGGACTAGTTTGCTTGAGCAGTTCTTC. Its protein is CASSGTSLLEQFF. The full variable domain, its missing parts supplied by reference TRBV19 and TRBJ2-1, is DGGITQSPKYLFRKEGQNVTLSCEQNLNHDAMYWYRQDPGQGLRLIYYSQIVNDFQKGDIAEGYSVSREKKESFPLTVTSAQKNPTAFYLCASSGTSLLEQFFGPGTRLTVL.